These T cell receptor beta chains were read from a single sample in a study of shared T cell receptors in the human thymus. Here immunoSEQ multiplex PCR was the method, and the copy in TCRdb shows in-frame clones only, minus some. The table has hundreds of thousands of clones, more than 70% seen once. These data were also reused for a study on human thymus T cells.

Sequencing used thymocytes. These receptors all stem from a boy in the first two years of life with a congenital heart defect. Both conserved end residues are part of each CDR3. A D gene is named only where the DNA matches it firmly. A clone size is listed for some rows: how often the clone was seen (once, few, many), or a class if it is expanded.

V gene: TRBV28; clone size: NA; J gene: TRBJ2-1; D gene: TRBD2; CDR3 DNA: TGTGCCAGCTCGGGACTAGCGGACAATGAGCAGTTCTTC; CDR3 protein: CASSGLADNEQFF
V gene: TRBV27; clone size: NA; J gene: TRBJ1-5; D gene: NA; CDR3 DNA: TGTGCCAGTAGCGCCGGGCCAACACTTTATTTT; CDR3 protein: CASSAGPTLYF
V gene: TRBV7-6; clone size: NA; J gene: TRBJ2-5; D gene: NA; CDR3 DNA: TGTGCCAGCAGCGACGCTACGGGGGGCAGACAAGAGACCCAGTACTTC; CDR3 protein: CASSDATGGRQETQYF
V gene: TRBV15; clone size: NA; J gene: TRBJ2-3; D gene: TRBD2; CDR3 DNA: TGTGCCACCAGCAGACGCCCCCCTAGCGGGAGGAGGACAGATACGCAGTATTTT; CDR3 protein: CATSRRPPSGRRTDTQYF
V gene: TRBV9; clone size: NA; J gene: TRBJ2-2; D gene: TRBD2; CDR3 DNA: TGTGCCAGCAGCGAATTAGCGGGCCTACCCGAAACCTTCACCGGGGAGCTGTTTTTT; CDR3 protein: CASSELAGLPETFTGELFF
V gene: TRBV2; clone size: NA; J gene: TRBJ2-5; D gene: NA; CDR3 DNA: TGTGCCAGCAGTGAAGGCAGGATAGAGACCCAGTACTTC; CDR3 protein: CASSEGRIETQYF
V gene: TRBV5-1; clone size: NA; J gene: TRBJ2-7; D gene: NA; CDR3 DNA: TGCGCCAGCAGCCCCCGGCTAGCGAACTACGAGCAGTACTTC; CDR3 protein: CASSPRLANYEQYF
V gene: TRBV28; clone size: NA; J gene: TRBJ1-5; D gene: TRBD1; CDR3 DNA: TGTGCCAGCAGTTTCCCCTCTACCCCGGGACAGGGAAGGTGTAGGCCCAATAGCAATCAGCCCCAGCATTTT; CDR3 protein: CASSFPSTPGQGRCRPNSNQPQHF
V gene: TRBV5-4; clone size: NA; J gene: TRBJ2-7; D gene: TRBD1; CDR3 DNA: TGTGCCAGCAGCGCGGGCCGGGACAGAAGGTCCTACGAGCAGTACTTC; CDR3 protein: CASSAGRDRRSYEQYF
V gene: TRBV30; clone size: NA; J gene: TRBJ2-1; D gene: NA; CDR3 DNA: TGTGTCTTATGTGAGGGGGTGGACAATGAGCAGTTCTTC; CDR3 protein: CVLCEGVDNEQFF
V gene: TRBV27; clone size: NA; J gene: TRBJ2-3; D gene: NA; CDR3 DNA: TGTGCCAGCAGACCTTCAGGTAGCACAGATACGCAGTATTTT; CDR3 protein: CASRPSGSTDTQYF
V gene: TRBV28; clone size: NA; J gene: TRBJ2-4; D gene: TRBD2; CDR3 DNA: TGTGCCAGCAGTTCTCTAGCGGGGGGGGGATTGGCCAAAAACATTCAGTACTTC; CDR3 protein: CASSSLAGGGLAKNIQYF
V gene: TRBV15; clone size: NA; J gene: TRBJ2-2; D gene: TRBD2; CDR3 DNA: TGTGCCACCAGCGGGAGCGGGAGAGGAAGGACCGGGGAGCTGTTTTTT; CDR3 protein: CATSGSGRGRTGELFF
V gene: TRBV13; clone size: few; J gene: TRBJ2-7; D gene: NA; CDR3 DNA: TGTGCCAGCAGCTTACTCCCGTCCTACGAGCAGTACTTC; CDR3 protein: CASSLLPSYEQYF
V gene: TRBV7-2; clone size: once; J gene: TRBJ1-6; D gene: NA; CDR3 DNA: TGTGCCAGCAGCCCGTACAGGATTTCCTATAATTCACCCCTCCACTTT; CDR3 protein: CASSPYRISYNSPLHF
V gene: TRBV30; clone size: few; J gene: TRBJ2-1; D gene: NA; CDR3 DNA: TGTGCCTGGAGCGTAAACGAAGCCTATAGAGACTCCTACAATGAGCAGTTCTTC; CDR3 protein: CAWSVNEAYRDSYNEQFF
V gene: TRBV28; clone size: NA; J gene: TRBJ2-7; D gene: NA; CDR3 DNA: TGTGCCAGCAAAATGGGGCATACCTACGAGCAGTACTTC; CDR3 protein: CASKMGHTYEQYF
V gene: TRBV6-5; clone size: once; J gene: TRBJ1-2; D gene: NA; CDR3 DNA: TGTGCCAGCAGCTCCCGGGGGAATTCTTCTGGCTACACCTTC; CDR3 protein: CASSSRGNSSGYTF
V gene: TRBV9; clone size: NA; J gene: TRBJ1-1; D gene: NA; CDR3 DNA: TGTGCCAGCAGCGCAGCCCTCCCCGACATAGACACTGAAGCTTTCTTT; CDR3 protein: CASSAALPDIDTEAFF
V gene: TRBV20-1; clone size: NA; J gene: TRBJ2-1; D gene: NA; CDR3 DNA: TGCAGTGCTATTATCCTGAGTGAGCAGTTCTTC; CDR3 protein: CSAIILSEQFF
V gene: TRBV19; clone size: NA; J gene: TRBJ2-7; D gene: TRBD1; CDR3 DNA: TGTGCCACCAGACAGGGTGCCTACGAGCAGTACTTC; CDR3 protein: CATRQGAYEQYF